The clone carrying this TCR beta chain has just one count. The data were obtained in a study of blood T cell repertoires in COVID-19. About the study: T cells, B-cell-depleted T cells, or PBMCs supplied cDNA or gDNA.

Assay: immunoSEQ multiplex PCR; the TCRdb copy retains only in-frame clones and omits some. Of roughly 250,000 clones listed, 80% to 85% are singletons. Material: peripheral blood. This TCR was recovered from a man over 45 with active or convalescent COVID-19.

The CDR3: CASTPAGEGNTIYF. Written as DNA, the CDR3 is TGTGCCAGTACGCCCGCAGGGGAAGGAAACACCATATATTTT. The V gene is TRBV19, the J gene TRBJ1-3, with D maybe TRBD1 (6 bases). The CDR3 length is 14 residues. Trimming took 7 bases from V and 4 from J, leaving 14 bases between them. Per germline, CDR1 LNHDA and CDR2 SQIVND (reference sequence).